The next 14 T cell receptor beta chains were all read from a single sample in a study of blood T cells in healthy people across ages. Using a J-beta primer mix together with a sample-barcoded 5' primer, a second PCR was run for about 7 to 12 cycles. TCRdb independently ran MiXCR on the 5' RACE reads; one entry per CDR3 protein. The sample lists about 930,000 distinct CDR3 sequences, under 35% seen once, with 9.5% to 13% in the top ten. The same specimen was also included in a second study, on T cells of mothers and their children.

Sequencing used blood. These receptors originate from a woman aged 40 to 50 in good health.

This clonotype was counted at least ten times. This chain joins TRBV5-1 and TRBJ2-5; a possible D gene is TRBD1 (5 bases). The CDR3 covers 14 residues. Germline V gene lookup returns CDR1 SGHRS and CDR2 YFSETQ. Trimming stripped 1 base from V and 1 base from J, with 8 bases between. CDR3 sequence (DNA): TGCGCCAGCAGCTTGTCGACAGCCCAAGAGACCCAGTACTTC. This gives the protein CASSLSTAQETQYF.

The sample holds a few counts of this clonotype. The J gene is TRBJ2-7, the V gene TRBV27; 7 bases match TRBD2. The V gene's germline CDR1 is MNHEY and CDR2 SMNVEV (reference sequence). CDR3 length equals 13 residues. Trimming cost V 5 bases and J 8 bases; bases outside gene matches: 9. In DNA, the CDR3 is TGTGCCAGCAGTCCCCTTAGGGAGGGCCAGCAGTACTTC. Translation gives CASSPLREGQQYF.

This clonotype has a handful of counts. The chain combines TRBV6-4 with TRBJ1-6; the D is unclear. CDR1 is MRHNA and CDR2 is SNTAGT in the germline V gene. Trimming took 5 bases from V and 7 from J, leaving 12 bases between them. CDR3 length equals 14 residues. CDR3 nucleotides: TGTGCCAGCAGTCCGAGTCCGGGGAATTCACCCCTCCACTTT. It specifies CASSPSPGNSPLHF.

The chain employs TRBV12-3 or TRBV12-4 and TRBJ1-2; the D is unclear. The CDR3 has 12 amino acids. The germline V and J ends were trimmed by 5 bases and 3 bases, with 7 bases remaining between them. CDR3: CASSGRYYGYTF. The DNA for the CDR3 is TGTGCCAGCAGTGGACGCTACTATGGCTACACCTTC.

The chain uses TRBV6-2 or TRBV6-3 and TRBJ2-4, with 8 bases that match TRBD1. Judging by the DNA end, TRBJ2-7 fits better; the J call may be wrong. The germline V gene has CDR1 MNHEY and CDR2 SVGEGT. The CDR3 runs to 14 residues. CDR3 sequence: CASSYWDRKYEQYF. The CDR3 DNA reads as TGTGCCAGCAGTTATTGGGACAGGAAGTACGAGCAGTACTTC.

At least ten counts were recorded for this clonotype. The rearrangement uses TRBV28 and TRBJ2-3; D is perhaps TRBD1 (5 bases). Germline loops: CDR1 MDHEN, CDR2 SYDVKM. The CDR3 sequence is 14 residues long. Trimming left V 7 bases short and J 5 bases short, with 16 bases between. CDR3: CASKPQGMGDTQYF. Here the CDR3 DNA reads TGTGCCAGCAAACCTCAGGGAATGGGAGATACGCAGTATTTT.

This clonotype was picked up many times. The gene calls are TRBV5-6 and TRBJ1-2; 7 nucleotides agree with TRBD1. The CDR3 is 14 amino acids. Germline values: CDR1 SGHDT, CDR2 YYEEEE. Germline trimming cut 6 bases from V and 4 bases from J; bases unmatched to any gene: 9. The CDR3 DNA follows: TGTGCCAGCAACAAGGGACAGAACCTCTATGGCTACACCTTC. Translation: CASNKGQNLYGYTF.

In this sample, this clonotype turned up a few times. The V gene is TRBV11-2, the J gene TRBJ1-2; 7 positions agree with TRBD1. The germline CDR1 and CDR2 sequences are SGHAT and FQNNGV. The CDR3 sequence is 13 residues long. V trimming: 5 bases; J trimming: 8 bases; junction bases outside the gene matches: 8. The CDR3: CASSITGDGGYTF. The CDR3 DNA sequence: TGTGCCAGCAGCATCACAGGGGATGGCGGCTACACCTTC.

This clonotype was detected only a few times. A read error may account for a junction end that differs from germline. The V call is TRBV7-8, the J call TRBJ2-1; 8 nucleotides align to TRBD1. The CDR3 extends over 18 amino acids. Germline V CDR1 and CDR2: SGHVS, FQNEAQ. For the CDR3, the DNA is TGTGCCAGCAGCTCATTTTCCCTAACAGGGGGGTCCTACAATGAGCGGTTCTTC. Encoded protein: CASSSFSLTGGSYNERFF. Using reference TRBV7-8 and TRBJ2-1 for the parts outside the CDR3, the full variable domain is GAGVSQSPRYKVAKRGQDVALRCDPISGHVSLFWYQQALGQGPEFLTYFQNEAQLDKSGLPSDRFFAERPEGSVSTLKIQRTQQEDSAVYLCASSSFSLTGGSYNERFFGPGTRLTVL.

This chain joins TRBV25-1 and TRBJ2-1, with TRBD1 matching 12 bases. The CDR3 loop spans 15 amino acids. Germline V gene sequence: CDR1 MGHDK, CDR2 SYGVNS. V dropped 7 bases and J dropped 7; count of bases not matched to a gene: 8. The CDR3 loop reads CASTIGTGGQNEQFF. DNA for the CDR3: TGTGCCAGCACTATTGGGACAGGGGGCCAAAATGAGCAGTTCTTC.

This clonotype was found many times. The CDR3 protein is CASSVAGHRATSNEQFF. As DNA, the CDR3 is TGTGCCAGCAGCGTAGCGGGACACCGGGCCACTAGCAATGAGCAGTTCTTC. The chain joins TRBV9 to TRBJ2-1, with D possibly being TRBD1 (6 bases). CDR3 length equals 17 residues. From germline, CDR1 is SGDLS and CDR2 YYNGEE. Between the trimmed V and J ends, which lost 0 bases and 6 bases, there was a span of 19 bases.

The chain has TRBV7-9 and TRBJ2-3, with a possible D match to TRBD2 (5 bases). Trimming shortened V by 7 bases and J by 3 bases, and 11 bases separated the two germline ends. This CDR3 region has 13 residues. Germline CDR1 reads SEHNR; CDR2 reads FQNEAQ (reference sequence). DNA for the CDR3: TGTGCCAGCAATGAGGGAGTGACAGATACGCAGTATTTT. Translation gives CASNEGVTDTQYF. The variable domain in full, with the rest retrieved from reference TRBV7-9 and TRBJ2-3, is DTGVSQNPRHKITKRGQNVTFRCDPISEHNRLYWYRQTLGQGPEFLTYFQNEAQLEKSRLLSDRFSAERPKGSFSTLEIQRTEQGDSAMYLCASNEGVTDTQYFGPGTRLTVL.

Ten or more counts support this clonotype. The chain is built from TRBV7-9 and TRBJ2-7; no clear D. Trimming left V 4 bases short and J 6 bases short, with 22 bases between. CDR3 length: 16 residues. From germline, CDR1 is SEHNR and CDR2 FQNEAQ (reference sequence). This CDR3 reads CASSSTQTKNGLEQYF. The CDR3, as DNA: TGTGCCAGCAGCTCGACGCAAACTAAAAACGGCCTCGAGCAGTACTTC.

Turning to this clonotype: One end of the junction fails to match germline, which may point to a read error. The DNA for the CDR3 is TGCGCCAGCAGCTTGGAGGGACAGGGGGAAGTAGGCTACATCTTC. Residues: CASSLEGQGEVGYIF. This rearrangement joins TRBV5-1 to TRBJ1-2; 11 bases are a match to TRBD1. CDR1 SGHRS and CDR2 YFSETQ come from the germline V gene. This CDR3 contains 15 residues.